This paragraph reports one T cell receptor beta chain. What it binds is unknown. Germline CDR1 SGHNT, CDR2 YYREEE (reference sequence). V was clipped by 4 bases and J by 6 bases, with 5 bases between them. The CDR3 loop spans 11 amino acids. Treatment meaning: oral pan-JAK inhibitor, 5-10 mg twice daily. These data originate in a study of CD8+ T cells in alopecia areata. Study-level results: Tofacitinib significantly lowered scalp clonality and expanded CD8+ clones among the top 100.

It was cDNA, reverse transcribed from extracted RNA, that served as the sequencing template. Assay: immunoSEQ multiplex PCR; the TCRdb copy retains only in-frame clones and omits some. The sample comprises some 42,000 clones, 92% of which are singletons, and 15% to 20% rests with the top ten. The sequenced sample was CD8+ T cells sorted from blood, obtained at week 24, from a patient treated with tofacitinib. The chain combines TRBV5-4 with TRBJ2-1; unclear D gene. The source of this sequence is a human donor with alopecia areata. The CDR3 loop reads CASSRSNEQFF. The CDR3 DNA reads TGTGCCAGCAGCCGATCCAATGAGCAGTTCTTC.